The source of this TCR beta chain is a study of T-cell memory formation after mild COVID-19. With constant-segment primers, 5'RACE yielded cDNA libraries of TCR alpha and TCR beta that carried sample barcodes and UMIs. In TCRdb, the 5' RACE reads were re-called with MiXCR into one record per CDR3 protein. The table has under 300,000 distinct CDR3 sequences, over 7% seen once. For this clonotype: Its antigen is still unknown.

From germline, CDR1 is LNHNV and CDR2 YYDKDF (reference sequence). CDR3 length: 13 amino acids. The germline V and J ends were trimmed by 1 base and 2 bases, with 5 bases remaining between them. Study observations and caveats: Clones contracting across day 15 to 85 had a balanced CD4/CD8 profile; later expanding clones leaned CD4+.

The TCR comes from a man younger than 35 who had mild COVID-19 (a few samples of this study predate the infection). Cell type and time point are not known. This chain uses TRBV15 with TRBJ2-5; D unresolved. The specimen sequenced was PBMCs or a T cell subset sorted from them (not recorded which). CDR3 coding DNA: TGTGCCACCAGCAGAGGGGCTCAAGAGACCCAGTACTTC. Amino acids: CATSRGAQETQYF.